This is a list of T cell receptor beta chains from one sample in a study of naive and memory T cell subsets. MiXCR, run by TCRdb on the 5' RACE reads, gives a single entry per CDR3 protein. Here the sample spans tens of thousands of distinct CDR3 sequences, 3.5% to 5% being singletons. These receptors were taken from a male donor in good health. CDR3s include the opening cysteine and the closing phenylalanine or tryptophan. Each record gives: V gene, D gene, J gene, CDR3 protein. D genes are given only for firm matches.

TRBV20-1	-	TRBJ2-7	CSAEGGPLYEQYF
TRBV27	-	TRBJ2-1	CASSLMGAVVNEQFF
TRBV24-1	TRBD2	TRBJ2-1	CATSDPGLVSNEQFF
TRBV5-1	TRBD1	TRBJ1-4	CASSPGTGGFEKLFF
TRBV4-2	-	TRBJ2-7	CASSQDSGTANYEQYF
TRBV5-1	TRBD1	TRBJ2-7	CASSGSGTGPYEQYF
TRBV19	-	TRBJ1-6	CASSKGGRNSPLHF
TRBV11-2	TRBD1	TRBJ1-5	CASSPTGVGNQPQHF
TRBV28	-	TRBJ2-2	CASRARTALTNTGELFF
TRBV20-1	-	TRBJ2-7	CSADSYEQYF